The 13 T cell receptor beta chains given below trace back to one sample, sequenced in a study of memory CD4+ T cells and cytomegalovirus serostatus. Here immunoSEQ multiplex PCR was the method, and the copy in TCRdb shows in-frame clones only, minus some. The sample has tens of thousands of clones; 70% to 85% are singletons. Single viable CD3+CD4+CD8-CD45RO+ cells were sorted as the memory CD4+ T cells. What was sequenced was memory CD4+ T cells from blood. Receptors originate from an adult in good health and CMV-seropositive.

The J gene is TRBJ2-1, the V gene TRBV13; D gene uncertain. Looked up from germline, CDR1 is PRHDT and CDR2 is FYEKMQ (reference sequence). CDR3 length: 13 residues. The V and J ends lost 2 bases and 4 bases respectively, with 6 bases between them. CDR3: CASSLNRYNEQFF. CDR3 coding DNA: TGTGCCAGCAGCTTAAACAGATACAATGAGCAGTTCTTC. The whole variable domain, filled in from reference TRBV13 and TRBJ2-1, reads AAGVIQSPRHLIKEKRETATLKCYPIPRHDTVYWYQQGPGQDPQFLISFYEKMQSDKGSIPDRFSAQQFSDYHSELNMSSLELGDSALYFCASSLNRYNEQFFGPGTRLTVL.

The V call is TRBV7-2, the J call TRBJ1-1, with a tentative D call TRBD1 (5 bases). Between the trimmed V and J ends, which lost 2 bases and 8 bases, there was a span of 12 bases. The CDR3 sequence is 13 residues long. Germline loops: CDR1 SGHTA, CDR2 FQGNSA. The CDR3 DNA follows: TGTGCCAGCAGCTTAATCAGCGGGACCGAAGCTTTCTTT. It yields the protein CASSLISGTEAFF.

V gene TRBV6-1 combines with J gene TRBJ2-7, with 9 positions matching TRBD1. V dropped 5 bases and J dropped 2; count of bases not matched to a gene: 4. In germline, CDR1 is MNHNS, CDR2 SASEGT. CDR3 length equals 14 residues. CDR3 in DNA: TGTGCCAGCAGTTGGGACAGGGCCACCTACGAGCAGTACGTC. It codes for CASSWDRATYEQYV.

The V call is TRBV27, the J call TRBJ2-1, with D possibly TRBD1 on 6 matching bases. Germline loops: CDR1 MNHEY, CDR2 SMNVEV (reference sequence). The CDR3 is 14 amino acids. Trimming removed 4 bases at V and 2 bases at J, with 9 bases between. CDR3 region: CASSWGRPYNEQFF. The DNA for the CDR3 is TGTGCCAGCAGTTGGGGGCGGCCCTACAATGAGCAGTTCTTC.

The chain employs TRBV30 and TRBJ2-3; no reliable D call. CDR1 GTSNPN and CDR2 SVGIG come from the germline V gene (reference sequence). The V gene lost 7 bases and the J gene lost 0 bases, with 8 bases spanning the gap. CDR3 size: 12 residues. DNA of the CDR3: TGTGCCTTAACCTTAAGCACAGATACGCAGTATTTT. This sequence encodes CALTLSTDTQYF.

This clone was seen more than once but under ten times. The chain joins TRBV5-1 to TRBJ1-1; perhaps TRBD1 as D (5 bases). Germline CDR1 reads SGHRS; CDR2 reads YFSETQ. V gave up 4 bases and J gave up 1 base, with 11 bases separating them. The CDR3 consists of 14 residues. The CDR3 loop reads CASSPHGGNTEAFF. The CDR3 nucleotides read TGCGCCAGCAGCCCGCACGGGGGGAACACTGAAGCTTTCTTT.

The CDR3 DNA reads TGTGCCAGCAGCTGGAGAGACGGGGCACCGGTCGAGGGCTACACCTTC. Protein product: CASSWRDGAPVEGYTF. The chain carries TRBV5-6 and TRBJ1-2, with D possibly matching TRBD1 (5 bases). V gave up 3 bases and J gave up 8 bases, with 23 bases separating them. CDR3 length: 16 residues. Germline lookup yields CDR1 SGHDT and CDR2 YYEEEE.

CDR3 amino acids: CASSLAERQPNTEAFF. CDR3 sequence (DNA): TGCGCCAGCAGCTTGGCCGAGAGACAGCCGAACACTGAAGCTTTCTTT. V and J are TRBV5-1 and TRBJ1-1; D is perhaps TRBD1 (5 bases). This CDR3 spans 16 amino acids. The V and J ends lost 0 bases and 1 base respectively, with 13 bases between them. Germline CDR1 SGHRS, CDR2 YFSETQ.

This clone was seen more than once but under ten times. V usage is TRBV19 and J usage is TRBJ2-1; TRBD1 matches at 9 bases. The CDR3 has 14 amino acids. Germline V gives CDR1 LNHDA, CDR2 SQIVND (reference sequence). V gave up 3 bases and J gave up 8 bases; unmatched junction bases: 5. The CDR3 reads CASSMGQGIDEQFF. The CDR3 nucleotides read TGTGCCAGTAGTATGGGACAGGGCATCGATGAGCAGTTCTTC.

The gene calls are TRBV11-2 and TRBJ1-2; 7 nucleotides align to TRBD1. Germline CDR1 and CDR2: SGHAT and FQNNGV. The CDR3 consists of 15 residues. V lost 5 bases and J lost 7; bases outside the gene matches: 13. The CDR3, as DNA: TGTGCCAGCAGCCCCCCCGGACAGGCGTACTCTGGCTACACCTTC. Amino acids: CASSPPGQAYSGYTF.

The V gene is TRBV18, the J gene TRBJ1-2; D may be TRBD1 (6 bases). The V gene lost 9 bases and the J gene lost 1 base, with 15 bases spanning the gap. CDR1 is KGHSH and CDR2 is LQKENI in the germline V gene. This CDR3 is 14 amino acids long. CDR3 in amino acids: CASSSLDSNYGYTF. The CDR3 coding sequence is TGTGCCAGTTCATCCCTGGACAGTAACTATGGCTACACCTTC. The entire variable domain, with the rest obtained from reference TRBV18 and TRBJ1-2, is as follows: NAGVMQNPRHLVRRRGQEARLRCSPMKGHSHVYWYRQLPEEGLKFMVYLQKENIIDESGMPKERFSAEFPKEGPSILRIQQVVRGDSAAYFCASSSLDSNYGYTFGSGTRLTVV.

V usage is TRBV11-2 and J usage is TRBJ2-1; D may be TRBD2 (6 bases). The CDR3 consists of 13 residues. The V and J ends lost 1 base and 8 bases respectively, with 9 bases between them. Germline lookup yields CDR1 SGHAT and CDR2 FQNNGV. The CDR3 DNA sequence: TGTGCCAGCAGCTTAGCTAGACTAGATGAGCAGTTCTTC. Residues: CASSLARLDEQFF.

The CDR3 protein is CASSQQGNSNQPQHF. CDR3 DNA sequence: TGTGCCAGCTCCCAACAGGGGAATAGCAATCAGCCCCAGCATTTT. The chain joins TRBV18 to TRBJ1-5; TRBD1 aligns across 7 bases. Looked up from germline, CDR1 is KGHSH and CDR2 is LQKENI. V lost 6 bases, J lost 0 bases, and 5 bases stayed unmatched. The CDR3 is made up of 15 amino acids.